The rows below give T cell receptor beta chains drawn from one sample of a study of CD8 T cells in Susac syndrome. Using its own MiXCR run on the immunoSEQ multiplex PCR reads, TCRdb lists one record per CDR3 protein. Found here are some 200,000 distinct CDR3 sequences, more than 90% of them singletons; the top ten hold around 0.092%. Sequenced input: CD4+ T cells from PBMCs. Receptors were obtained from a human donor with Susac syndrome. The conserved cysteine and the conserved F or W are not part of the CDR3 here. Clone size is stated in some rows and not others, as once, few, many or a class when expanded.

j_call clone_size v_call cdr3_aa
TRBJ2-3 once TRBV20-1 SARAAGDTQY
TRBJ2-7 . TRBV20-1 SARDGTANSYEQY
TRBJ2-1 . TRBV28 ASRSGTRGNEQF
TRBJ2-3 . TRBV24-1 ATSDPTGQGPDTQY
TRBJ1-2 . TRBV4-3 ASSQDLGARPNYGYT
TRBJ1-1 . TRBV15 ATSREQGYTEAF
TRBJ2-2 . TRBV24-1 AAGRGNTGELF
TRBJ2-5 . TRBV4-1 ASSHLAGGLETQY
TRBJ1-2 . TRBV25-1 ASSELGYGYT
TRBJ2-5 . TRBV3-1 ASSQMGTSGGRETQY
TRBJ2-2 . TRBV5-4 ASSLMVGPGGELF
TRBJ2-3 . TRBV29-1 SVEPQGSPDTQY
TRBJ2-1 . TRBV20-1 SADNRDRGYNEQF
TRBJ2-6 . TRBV7-2 ASSYRSSGANVLT
TRBJ2-5 . TRBV20-1 SARRGLQETQY
TRBJ2-1 . TRBV12-3/TRBV12-4 ASSRRQSGADEQF
TRBJ2-3 . TRBV20-1 SARDQRGGVTQY
TRBJ2-1 . TRBV6-6 AAYRRDGNEQF
TRBJ1-3 . TRBV15 ATSRDPGNTIY
TRBJ2-1 . TRBV30 AWSVLRAGGLNEQF
TRBJ1-1 . TRBV6-6 ASARQGMNTEAF
TRBJ1-1 . TRBV12-3/TRBV12-4 ASSFRNIAEAF
TRBJ2-1 . TRBV20-1 SAILLTYNEQF
TRBJ1-2 . TRBV6-2/TRBV6-3 ASSYSTQDYGYT
TRBJ2-2 . TRBV30 AWRGLGDSLNTGELF
TRBJ1-1 . TRBV30 AWSTGSAPPAF
TRBJ2-5 . TRBV10-3 AISEGKSKETQY
TRBJ1-6 . TRBV9 ASSVGGPPPLH
TRBJ2-3 . TRBV9 ASGGASGADDTQY
TRBJ1-1 few TRBV6-5 ASSYTGNTEAF
TRBJ1-1 once TRBV7-3 ASSLIRDTAAF
TRBJ1-2 . TRBV5-1 ASSYGGNNYGYT
TRBJ1-4 once TRBV2 ASSEAEKLF
TRBJ2-5 . TRBV9 ASSARGAAETQY
TRBJ2-4 . TRBV29-1 SVGQPTSDIQY
TRBJ1-2 . TRBV6-5 ASSSPTGAINYGYT
TRBJ1-1 . TRBV14 ASSQFVGTGSLARNTEAF
TRBJ1-2 . TRBV20-1 SAPRTSAGYT
TRBJ2-1 . TRBV7-3 ASSLALAGGQEQF
TRBJ1-1 . TRBV29-1 SVEIRGHITF
TRBJ1-5 once TRBV5-6 ASSPLRFDREGRQPQH
TRBJ1-1 . TRBV4-2 ASSQDVVSSNAEAF
TRBJ1-1 . TRBV28 ASSPGWALNTEAF
TRBJ2-5 . TRBV5-1 ASSLDRAFGSQETQY
TRBJ1-2 . TRBV20-1 SASPYGYT
TRBJ1-2 . TRBV29-1 SVETRQGGFYYT
TRBJ2-4 . TRBV4-2 ASSQAGDGKNIQY
TRBJ2-1 . TRBV5-1 ASSWLPLYNEQF
TRBJ2-5 . TRBV20-1 SARPIDRVLETQY
TRBJ1-5 . TRBV29-1 SVGGTVGQPQH
TRBJ2-1 . TRBV7-2 ASSSPPARHEQF
TRBJ1-4 . TRBV30 AWSVNQGGEKLF
TRBJ2-3 . TRBV30 AWSGDSGPHTDTQY
TRBJ1-5 . TRBV27 ASSYRVGNQPQH
TRBJ2-2 . TRBV7-2 ASSFEGAGELF